The source of this T cell receptor (beta chain) is a study of Ad26.COV2.S vaccination and SARS-CoV-2 variants. Overall study: Participants got Ad26.COV2.S intramuscularly, once or twice 56 days apart.

Treatment meaning: over 15 received Ad26.COV2.S at low or high dose, single or two shots; 5 received placebo; per-sample allocation not given. Day 63 after the first injection of vaccine or placebo was the sampling time. The study used a vaccine consisting of an Ad26 vector that expressed Wuhan-strain SARS-CoV-2 spike. Comment on this clone: Its antigen is unidentified.

General study points: Following vaccination, spike-specific CD8+ and CD4+ T cell responses reportedly exhibited substantial breadth.

TCRdb keeps only in-frame clones here, not all; method: immunoSEQ multiplex PCR. Of about 350,000 clones listed, about 85% are singletons. V lost 6 bases, J lost 1 base, and 8 bases stayed unmatched. This CDR3 has 16 residues. Germline V gives CDR1 KGHSH, CDR2 LQKENI. The sample in question was peripheral blood, obtained in a trial of Ad26.COV2.S vaccine versus placebo. This receptor was identified in a person between 18 and 60 years old who received the Ad26.COV2.S COVID-19 vaccine or a placebo. The rearrangement joins TRBV18 to TRBJ1-4, with 7 nucleotides matching TRBD1. CDR3 sequence reads: CASSRPGTETNEKLFF. The CDR3 coding sequence is TGTGCCAGCTCGCGTCCCGGGACAGAAACTAATGAAAAACTGTTTTTT.